The next 14 T cell receptor beta chains were all read from a single sample in a study of OX40 agonist ivuxolimab in advanced cancers. The data were produced by immunoSEQ multiplex PCR, yet TCRdb's version contains in-frame clones alone and is incomplete. The sample contains 90,000 or so clones, about 90% of which appear only once. Sequenced here: CD4+ or CD8+ T cells sorted from blood, sampled in a trial of the OX40 agonist ivuxolimab. These receptor sequences come from an adult with an advanced solid tumor such as melanoma, head and neck, liver or kidney cancer.

The rearrangement links TRBV28 to TRBJ1-6; D might be TRBD1 (6 bases). CDR1 and CDR2 (germline): MDHEN, SYDVKM. This CDR3 is built from 14 residues. V dropped 2 bases and J dropped 9 bases, with 11 bases sitting between them. The CDR3 DNA follows: TGTGCCAGCAGTTTAGGCCAGGGGAGTTCACCCCTCCACTTT. This gives the protein CASSLGQGSSPLHF.

The chain uses TRBV6-4 and TRBJ2-1; 8 positions match TRBD2. CDR1 and CDR2 (germline): MRHNA, SNTAGT. The CDR3 spans 14 residues. J gave up 8 bases and V 4 bases, and 7 bases lay outside the gene matches. Here the CDR3 DNA reads TGTGCCAGCAGTGCCCGGGGGGGGGTGGATGAGCAGTTCTTC. Protein sequence: CASSARGGVDEQFF.

This chain connects TRBV5-4 to TRBJ1-3; D uncertain. In germline, CDR1 is SGHNT, CDR2 YYREEE (reference sequence). CDR3 length equals 15 residues. V lost 0 bases and J 0 bases, leaving 7 bases between the germline ends. DNA of the CDR3: TGTGCCAGCAGCTTGGGGTCCTTCTCTGGAAACACCATATATTTT. This encodes CASSLGSFSGNTIYF. The full variable domain, in which reference TRBV5-4 and TRBJ1-3 provide the parts outside the CDR3, is ETGVTQSPTHLIKTRGQQVTLRCSSQSGHNTVSWYQQALGQGPQFIFQYYREEENGRGNFPPRFSGLQFPNYSSELNVNALELDDSALYLCASSLGSFSGNTIYFGEGSWLTVV.

The rearrangement uses TRBV6-5 and TRBJ1-5; tentative D call: TRBD1 (5 bases). Germline CDR1 and CDR2: MNHEY and SVGAGI. CDR3 length: 14 amino acids. Trimming cost V 5 bases and J 4 bases, with 12 bases left between them. The CDR3 sequence: CASSGGTFNQPQHF. As DNA, the CDR3 is TGTGCCAGCAGTGGGGGGACCTTTAATCAGCCCCAGCATTTT.

Here the CDR3 DNA reads TGTGCCAGTAGTATAGTTTTGGACACTGAAGCTTTCTTT. This gives the protein CASSIVLDTEAFF. The chain links TRBV19 to TRBJ1-1, with D hard to call. The CDR3 length is 13 residues. Trimming took off 1 base at V and 3 bases at J, with 6 bases between the two ends. CDR1 and CDR2 (germline): LNHDA, SQIVND (reference sequence).

V gene TRBV19 combines with J gene TRBJ1-5; TRBD1 agrees at 10 bases. The CDR3 loop spans 16 amino acids. Per germline, CDR1 LNHDA and CDR2 SQIVND (reference sequence). The trim removed 3 bases at V and 8 bases at J, leaving 10 bases unmatched. This CDR3 reads CASSMGPGTGVEPQHF. DNA for the CDR3: TGTGCCAGTAGTATGGGACCCGGGACAGGGGTAGAGCCCCAGCATTTT.

The V and J genes are TRBV9 and TRBJ1-1, with TRBD1 as a possible D gene (5 bases). V shed 3 bases and J shed 11 bases, with 23 bases lying between them. This CDR3 has 15 residues. Germline CDR1 is SGDLS and CDR2 is YYNGEE. The CDR3 DNA reads as TGTGCCAGCAGCGCGGGGACCGTTTTGGATTTTAGGGCTTTCTTT. It yields the protein CASSAGTVLDFRAFF.

This chain uses TRBV5-1 with TRBJ2-7, with 10 nucleotides matching TRBD1. Trimming removed 0 bases from V and 7 bases from J; junction bases left unmatched: 4. This CDR3 contains 14 residues. The germline CDR1 and CDR2 sequences are SGHRS and YFSETQ. Written as DNA, the CDR3 is TGCGCCAGCAGCTTGGAAGGACAGGGGGAAGAGCAGTACGTC. Translation: CASSLEGQGEEQYV.

V is TRBV4-2 and J is TRBJ2-5, with a tentative D call TRBD1 (5 bases). CDR1 LGHNA and CDR2 YNFKEQ come from the germline V gene. The V gene lost 0 bases and the J gene lost 2 bases, with 10 bases spanning the gap. The CDR3 contains 15 residues. CDR3 DNA: TGTGCCAGCAGCCAAGAATACAGGAGACAAGAGACCCAGTACTTC. It is translated as CASSQEYRRQETQYF.

The chain joins TRBV11-3 to TRBJ2-6; D gene unclear. Germline CDR1 is SGHNT and CDR2 is YENEEA. The CDR3 has 19 amino acids. Trimming took 0 bases from V and 4 from J, leaving 19 bases between them. This CDR3 is CASSLDLTAPLWGANVLTF. The CDR3 nucleotides are TGTGCCAGCAGCTTAGATCTAACAGCCCCCCTCTGGGGGGCCAACGTCCTGACTTTC.

CDR3 region: CASSSTSYNEQFF. The DNA for the CDR3 is TGTGCCAGCAGTTCTACTTCCTACAATGAGCAGTTCTTC. The chain carries TRBV27 and TRBJ2-1, with no clear D. The CDR3 extends over 13 amino acids. Trimming took off 4 bases at V and 1 base at J, with 5 bases between the two ends. The germline V gene encodes CDR1 MNHEY and CDR2 SMNVEV (reference sequence).

This clone was observed a single time. V usage is TRBV6-1 and J usage is TRBJ2-2, with D maybe TRBD2 (6 bases). This CDR3 is 15 amino acids long. The V end lost 5 bases, the J end lost 5 bases, and 15 bases lay between the germline ends. Germline CDR1 MNHNS, CDR2 SASEGT. CDR3 region: CASSLRDLATGELFF. For the CDR3, the DNA is TGTGCCAGCAGTCTCCGGGACTTAGCGACCGGGGAGCTGTTTTTT.

The rearrangement uses TRBV4-3 and TRBJ2-4; D unclear. The ends were cut back, 1 base at V and 0 bases at J, with 7 bases in the middle. CDR3 size: 15 residues. Germline CDR1 is LGHNA and CDR2 is YSLEER. In DNA, the CDR3 is TGCGCCAGCAGCCAAGTGGCATTAGCCAAAAACATTCAGTACTTC. This translates into CASSQVALAKNIQYF.

The chain uses TRBV7-8 and TRBJ1-5; D remains unclear. The CDR3 is 15 amino acids. Germline V gives CDR1 SGHVS, CDR2 FQNEAQ. Trimming shortened V by 5 bases and J by 2 bases, and 13 bases separated the two germline ends. The CDR3 protein is CASSEAGVGNQPQHF. DNA for the CDR3: TGTGCCAGCAGCGAAGCCGGGGTGGGCAATCAGCCCCAGCATTTT. The full variable domain, its missing parts supplied by reference TRBV7-8 and TRBJ1-5, is GAGVSQSPRYKVAKRGQDVALRCDPISGHVSLFWYQQALGQGPEFLTYFQNEAQLDKSGLPSDRFFAERPEGSVSTLKIQRTQQEDSAVYLCASSEAGVGNQPQHFGDGTRLSIL.